These 7 T cell receptor beta chains were all obtained from the same sample, sequenced in a study of blood T cell repertoires in COVID-19. TCRdb's copy holds only in-frame clones and misses some; the assay was immunoSEQ multiplex PCR. This repertoire shows about 200,000 clones, about four fifths found once; its top ten account for 5.5% to 7%. What was sequenced was peripheral blood. The receptors shown here come from a woman aged 40-49 years with COVID-19, enrolled during active disease.

The chain joins TRBV30 to TRBJ2-6; 8 bases are a match to TRBD1. The CDR3 consists of 15 residues. Germline V lookup: CDR1 GTSNPN, CDR2 SVGIG (reference sequence). The CDR3 region has the DNA TGTGCATCAGGGACAGGCCAGTCTGGGGCCAACGTCCTGACTTTC. It codes for CASGTGQSGANVLTF.

The table lists this clone with a count of one. This chain uses TRBV3-1 (or the pseudogene TRBV3-2) with TRBJ2-3; D unclear. CDR3 length: 15 amino acids. The germline V and J ends were trimmed by 1 base and 1 base, with 9 bases remaining between them. Germline assignment: CDR1 LGHDT and CDR2 YNNKEL (reference sequence). The CDR3 protein is CASSQGPSRTDTQYF. For the CDR3, the DNA is TGTGCCAGCAGCCAAGGTCCCTCTCGCACAGATACGCAGTATTTT.

The CDR3 DNA is TGTGCCAGCAGCCTACGGGGGGAGAGCAATCAGCCCCAGCATTTT. It codes for CASSLRGESNQPQHF. The V call is TRBV6-5, the J call TRBJ1-5, with D possibly TRBD1 on 5 matching bases. Germline V lookup: CDR1 MNHEY, CDR2 SVGAGI. The CDR3 spans 15 residues. Trimming pared 6 bases from V and 1 base from J, leaving 13 bases between.

CDR3 nucleotides: TGTGCCAGCAGCCTTTCTAGCGGATGGGGGAATGAGCAGTTCTTC. Residues: CASSLSSGWGNEQFF. V usage is TRBV27 and J usage is TRBJ2-1; 7 bases match TRBD2. The J segment lost 7 bases and the V segment lost 6 bases, leaving 12 bases of the junction unmatched. CDR1 MNHEY and CDR2 SMNVEV come from the germline V gene (reference sequence). The CDR3 is made up of 15 amino acids.

The chain carries TRBV5-4 and TRBJ2-5; D unclear. The CDR3 runs to 15 residues. V lost 4 bases, J lost 5 bases, and 18 bases lay in between. Germline V gene sequence: CDR1 SGHNT, CDR2 YYREEE (reference sequence). The CDR3 spells CASSRESVVLETQYF. DNA for the CDR3: TGTGCCAGCAGCCGCGAATCCGTGGTATTGGAGACCCAGTACTTC. Full variable domain (remainder filled in from reference TRBV5-4 and TRBJ2-5): ETGVTQSPTHLIKTRGQQVTLRCSSQSGHNTVSWYQQALGQGPQFIFQYYREEENGRGNFPPRFSGLQFPNYSSELNVNALELDDSALYLCASSRESVVLETQYFGPGTRLLVL.

The chain links TRBV5-4 to TRBJ2-7; 8 bases agree with TRBD1. CDR1 and CDR2 (germline): SGHNT, YYREEE (reference sequence). CDR3 length: 16 amino acids. V lost 2 bases, J lost 8 bases, and 15 bases stayed unmatched. For the CDR3, the DNA is TGTGCCAGCAGCTTACCTACTCAATTTGGACAGGGCCAGCAGTACTTC. It translates to CASSLPTQFGQGQQYF.

The chain recombines TRBV10-3 with TRBJ2-2; D is ambiguous. Trimming shortened V by 7 bases and J by 1 base, and 13 bases separated the two germline ends. Germline CDR1 ENHRY, CDR2 SYGVKD. The length of the CDR3 is 15 residues. This CDR3 reads CAITTEPGNTGELFF. DNA of the CDR3: TGTGCCATCACCACTGAGCCGGGGAACACCGGGGAGCTGTTTTTT.